This T cell receptor (beta chain) comes out of a study of regulatory T cells in long-lasting Graves disease. In the study overall: Patients newly diagnosed with Graves' had been on antithyroid drugs for under 3 months.

Time point: newly diagnosed GD, antithyroid drugs for less than 3 months. Scientists built the TCR library using RNA that was extracted from PBMCs. V lost 8 bases to trimming and J lost 4 bases, with 16 bases between them. The CDR3 contains 14 residues. Germline CDR1 and CDR2: SGHVS and FNYEAQ. This clonotype was counted ten times or more. CDR3-region Arm-PCR and iRepertoire HTBI primers produced the TCR beta libraries. From the multiplex PCR reads, TCRdb called clonotypes with MiXCR, one entry per CDR3 protein. The repertoire holds some 460,000 distinct CDR3 sequences, with 16% as singletons. These same data were also listed under a study on T cells in Graves' hyperthyroidism and ophthalmopathy. That report notes: Patients were aged 18 to 65, had disease duration under 2 months, and had newly diagnosed hyperthyroidism. In the blood, most expanded thyroid clonotypes above 0.001 appeared as well.

The sequence was obtained from a man between 35 and 55 years old with Graves disease. The sequences come from peripheral blood mononuclear cells (PBMCs), collected at new diagnosis, from a patient treated with antithyroid drugs. The chain carries TRBV7-6 and TRBJ2-3, with D perhaps matching TRBD1 or TRBD2 (6 bases each). The CDR3 region is CASGFSRGPDTQYF. The CDR3 DNA sequence: TGTGCCAGCGGATTCTCACGGGGGCCAGATACGCAGTATTTT.